This T cell receptor beta chain was retrieved from a study of shared clonotypes between healthy human individuals. Study observations and caveats: Richness estimates generally favored naive over memory subsets. Rarefaction revealed incomplete sorted-subset sequencing despite large depth. The donor pool, a small one, limited the genetic and exposure-history diversity represented.

Original methodology: ImmunoSEQ junction-only sequences lacked quality scores, so their filtering differed. Measured with immunoSEQ multiplex PCR; TCRdb has only the in-frame clones, and not every one. The D gene and trimming were derived from the DNA, and the V and J assignments and clone size from that table. This table has hundreds of thousands of clones, 96% appearing once. The naive CD8 subset, CD45RO-negative cells positively selected for CCR7, excluded terminally differentiated effector memory CD45RA+ cells. V lost 5 bases to trimming and J lost 3 bases, with 11 bases between them. The CDR3 is 13 amino acids. CDR1 is SNHLY and CDR2 is FYNNEI in the germline V gene. As for this clone: Antigen specificity is unknown.

The sample taken for sequencing was naive CD8+ T cells sorted from blood. The genes are TRBV2 and TRBJ2-7; possible D gene TRBD1, 6 bases. This clonotype originated in a woman in her twenties or thirties in good health. The CDR3 DNA reads as TGTGCCAGCAGTCCCTGGACAGACTACGAGCAGTACTTC. Translating gives CASSPWTDYEQYF.